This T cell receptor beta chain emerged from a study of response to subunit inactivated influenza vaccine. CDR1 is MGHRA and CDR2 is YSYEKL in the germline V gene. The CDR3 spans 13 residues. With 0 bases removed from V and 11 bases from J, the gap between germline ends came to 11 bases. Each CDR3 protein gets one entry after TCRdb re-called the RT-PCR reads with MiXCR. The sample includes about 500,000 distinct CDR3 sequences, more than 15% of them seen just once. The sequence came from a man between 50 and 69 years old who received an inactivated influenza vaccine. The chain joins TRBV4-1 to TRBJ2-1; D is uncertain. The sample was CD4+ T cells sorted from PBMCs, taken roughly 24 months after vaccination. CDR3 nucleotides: TGCGCCAGCAGCCAAGATTTGTTCCCAAAGCAGTTCTTC. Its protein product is CASSQDLFPKQFF.